Included here is one TCR beta chain sequence, with context. This clone was seen only a few times. This receptor's antigen is unknown. The sequence runs out 3 residues before the end of the CDR3; the remainder is reconstructed from the germline J gene. Standard criteria were used to diagnose CVID, namely serum IgG, IgA and/or IgM reduced below the normal range together with specific antibody deficiency. A total of roughly 44 subjects (roughly 15 female and about 29 male; age range about 9 to 64 years, mean age around 41) were included in the CVID group. Predominantly Caucasian heritage was noted among both the CVID patients and the healthy controls. At the time of study participation, every CVID subject had been on replacement immunoglobulin therapy for at least one year. At the time of blood collection, no CVID subject was ill or was being treated with immunomodulatory or immunosuppressive medication. Heparinized peripheral whole blood samples of about 5 to 9 ml were collected from each donor. Genomic DNA from adults with common variable immune deficiency (CVID) and from healthy adult controls was used for sequencing of TCRbeta CDR3 repertoires. Diluted blood was density-centrifuged over Hypaque 1077 or Ficoll-Paque to isolate peripheral blood mononuclear cells. Genomic DNA was obtained from unsorted mononuclear cells through either Qiagen column purification or a centrifugation-based method.

This entry comes from a study of T cell clonality in common variable immunodeficiency (dated by TCRdb to about 2015). The CDR3 numbers 15 residues from cysteine through phenylalanine. Part of the CDR3 DNA is given, 36 bases translated from base 1. The junction shows trimming of 3 bases on V and 4 bases on J, and the gene matches do not reach 6 bases of it. CDR1 and CDR2 (KGHSH, LQKENI) derive from the germline V gene. Results the study describes overall, beyond this receptor: Although equal DNA input was used, an average of approximately 74,000 unique sequences per sample was obtained for controls, compared with approximately 30,000 for CVID samples. Healthy controls shared more TCRbeta clones with each other than CVID subjects shared among themselves (p < 0.0001). Reportedly, TCRbeta sequences from CVID had fewer deletions and N-nucleotide insertions, and highly modified clones with 13 or more V deletions were absent from CVID. According to the authors, figuring out what caused the increased clonality in CVID would require sequencing the repertoires of T cell subpopulations. TCRbeta clonality was higher in CVID subjects than in healthy controls (t-test p = 0.018), and the increase was most characteristic of about a third of subjects. Correlations of repertoire features with clinical complications were constrained by heterogeneity among patients within the CVID cohort.

CVID samples and control samples contributed equivalent amounts of genomic DNA as sequencing input. For every sample, a 60 bp segment covering the rearranged TCRbeta CDR3 region was amplified and then sequenced. The immunoSEQ assay, a bias-corrected multiplex PCR combined with high-throughput sequencing, was used to amplify TCRbeta. The authors' analysis ran thus. Every unique nucleotide sequence was considered a clone and was annotated with V, D and J genes, copy number and frequency. Sequences were labeled productive if in frame, and non-productive if out of frame or containing stop codons. As previously described, clonality was calculated on the basis of Shannon's entropy. The predicted amino acid sequences of productive clones were used to derive mean CDR3 Kyte-Doolittle hydropathy. Hierarchical clustering of scaled V gene usage was performed with the R hclust function using Manhattan distance and complete linkage. Sharing of clones by CDR3 amino acid sequence was evaluated by resampling 12 repertoires per group over 100 rounds. The repertoires were searched for over 55 published EBV-specific and around 240 published CMV-specific TCRbeta sequences. Two CVID samples yielding fewer than 10,000 sequences were excluded from analysis, leaving approximately 40 CVID repertoires. Imported from immuneACCESS, the table was reduced by TCRdb to in-frame sequences with V and J called. These copies leave out some clones; in studies compared against another copy, an unresolved V gene accounts for under half, and the cause of the remainder is not known. V and J calls plus clone size are reproduced from that table; the DNA served to infer D and trimming. For this sample the table reports about 15,000 clones, with no clone seen just once. The ten biggest clones cover about an eighth of the sample.

What was sequenced was peripheral blood mononuclear cells. The chain was built from TRBV18 and TRBJ2-5, with 9 bases in between that match TRBD2. The clonotype originates from a human donor with common variable immunodeficiency. The CDR3 amino acid sequence is: CASSPTTSGPETQYF. CDR3 DNA, as far as it was read: TGTGCCAGCTCACCGACGACTAGCGGTCCAGAGACC.